These 22 T cell receptor beta chains share one sample of origin, sequenced in a study of blood T cell repertoires in COVID-19. TCRdb's copy holds only in-frame clones and misses some; the assay was immunoSEQ multiplex PCR. This table has about 210,000 clones, approximately 91% appearing once. Sequencing was carried out using peripheral blood. The source of these receptors is a woman in her thirties or forties with acute or convalescent COVID-19.

The CDR3 spells CATSGLAGVSYNEQFF. The CDR3 nucleotides read TGTGCCACCAGTGGACTAGCGGGGGTCTCCTACAATGAGCAGTTCTTC. J is TRBJ2-1 and V is TRBV24-1; 12 positions agree with TRBD2. CDR1 and CDR2 (germline): KGHDR, SFDVKD. The ends lost 5 bases at V and 0 bases at J; junction bases unmatched: 1. The CDR3 has 16 residues.

This chain uses TRBV10-2 with TRBJ2-1, with 16 bases fitting TRBD2. The CDR3 length is 17 residues. V dropped 6 bases and J dropped 4; count of bases not matched to a gene: 6. The V gene's germline CDR1 is WSHSY and CDR2 SAAADI. The CDR3 reads CASSGTSGGGFYNEQFF. The DNA for the CDR3 is TGCGCCAGCAGCGGGACTAGCGGGGGGGGTTTTTACAATGAGCAGTTCTTC.

The rearrangement joins TRBV3-1 (or the pseudogene TRBV3-2) to TRBJ2-2; no clear D. V was pared by 4 bases and J by 3 bases, with 3 bases between. The germline V gene has CDR1 LGHDT and CDR2 YNNKEL (reference sequence). The CDR3 is 12 residues long. CDR3 sequence (DNA): TGTGCCAGCAGCCCCTACACCGGGGAGCTGTTTTTT. Translated, it gives CASSPYTGELFF.

This sequence joins TRBV28 and TRBJ1-2; 7 bases fit TRBD1. V lost 2 bases and J lost 0; bases outside the gene matches: 6. From germline, CDR1 is MDHEN and CDR2 SYDVKM. The CDR3 is 16 amino acids. The CDR3 protein is CASSLIGGAANYGYTF. In DNA, the CDR3 is TGTGCCAGCAGTTTAATAGGGGGCGCAGCTAACTATGGCTACACCTTC.

V usage is TRBV7-7 and J usage is TRBJ2-1, with TRBD2 matching 8 bases. V trimming: 5 bases; J trimming: 3 bases; junction bases outside the gene matches: 6. The CDR3 is made up of 15 amino acids. Germline V CDR1 and CDR2: SSHAT, FNYEAQ (reference sequence). The CDR3 protein is CASSLGLAGYNEQFF. The CDR3, as DNA: TGTGCCAGCAGCCTCGGCCTAGCGGGCTACAATGAGCAGTTCTTC. Full variable domain (rest looked up from reference TRBV7-7 and TRBJ2-1): GAGVSQSPRYKVTKRGQDVTLRCDPISSHATLYWYQQALGQGPEFLTYFNYEAQPDKSGLPSDRFSAERPEGSISTLTIQRTEQRDSAMYRCASSLGLAGYNEQFFGPGTRLTVL.

This sequence joins TRBV12-3 or TRBV12-4 and TRBJ2-3; 8 positions match TRBD2. CDR3 length: 12 amino acids. Trimming removed 5 bases from V and 12 bases from J; junction bases left unmatched: 7. CDR3 DNA: TGTGCCAGCAGTGTGACTAGCGTTTATCAGTATTTT. Its protein product is CASSVTSVYQYF.

This clone was seen only a few times. The same CDR3 arises from other DNA sequences in this sample as well. The V and J genes are TRBV11-2 and TRBJ2-3; no reliable D call. CDR3 length: 14 amino acids. The V gene's germline CDR1 is SGHAT and CDR2 FQNNGV. Trimming took 1 base from V and 0 from J, leaving 5 bases between them. This CDR3 reads CASSLGYSTDTQYF. The CDR3 nucleotides are TGTGCCAGCAGCTTAGGCTATAGCACAGATACGCAGTATTTT.

V is TRBV9 and J is TRBJ2-3; D possibly corresponds to TRBD1 (5 bases). With 3 bases removed from V and 0 bases from J, the gap between germline ends came to 14 bases. The CDR3 contains 16 residues. The germline gives CDR1 SGDLS, CDR2 YYNGEE. DNA of the CDR3: TGTGCCAGCAGCGGGCATGGGGCGGCCAGCACAGATACGCAGTATTTT. Protein product: CASSGHGAASTDTQYF.

The J gene is TRBJ1-1, the V gene TRBV29-1; perhaps TRBD1 as D (5 bases). The CDR3 has 12 amino acids. Germline V gives CDR1 SQVTM, CDR2 ANQGSEA. The V gene lost 7 bases and the J gene lost 5 bases, with 14 bases spanning the gap. The chain's CDR3 is CSAGGGTTEAFF. CDR3 sequence (DNA): TGCAGCGCGGGGGGGGGTACGACTGAAGCTTTCTTT.

The CDR3 loop is CASKGLAGGAADTQYF. The CDR3 DNA reads TGCGCCAGCAAAGGACTAGCGGGCGGCGCGGCAGATACGCAGTATTTT. The chain uses TRBV5-1 and TRBJ2-3; 11 nucleotides align to TRBD2. The junction had 10 bases not matched to a gene; V was cut back by 6 bases and J by 4 bases. This CDR3 spans 16 amino acids. CDR1 is SGHRS, CDR2 YFSETQ, per germline.

The rearrangement joins TRBV9 to TRBJ1-4, with a weak D call TRBD1 (5 bases). Germline V gives CDR1 SGDLS, CDR2 YYNGEE. The CDR3 loop spans 15 amino acids. The V end was cut by 0 bases, the J end by 8 bases, with 14 bases between. The CDR3 DNA reads TGTGCCAGCAGCGTAGATTCAGGGATCAGGGAAAAACTGTTTTTT. Its translation: CASSVDSGIREKLFF.

This clone was counted a single time. This rearrangement joins TRBV6-5 to TRBJ1-5; D ambiguous. The CDR3 loop spans 14 amino acids. CDR1 and CDR2 (germline): MNHEY, SVGAGI. The ends were cut back, 5 bases at V and 2 bases at J, with 10 bases in the middle. The CDR3: CASSTREGNQPQHF. The CDR3, as DNA: TGTGCCAGCAGTACAAGGGAGGGCAATCAGCCCCAGCATTTT.

This chain joins TRBV6-6 and TRBJ2-5; 8 positions match TRBD2. Germline V gives CDR1 MNHNY, CDR2 SVGAGI (reference sequence). This CDR3 contains 13 residues. The junction had 6 bases not matched to a gene; V was cut back by 5 bases and J by 7 bases. In DNA form, the CDR3 reads TGTGCCAGCAGTACCGGGGGGGCCGGGACCCAGTACTTC. Encoded protein: CASSTGGAGTQYF.

The rearrangement joins TRBV5-6 to TRBJ1-5; 12 bases fit TRBD1. Trimming took 1 base from V and 0 from J; bases not matched to a gene: 5. Germline loops: CDR1 SGHDT, CDR2 YYEEEE. The CDR3 length is 18 residues. CDR3 loop: CASSLRDRGHYSNQPQHF. The CDR3 DNA sequence: TGTGCCAGCAGCTTGCGGGACAGGGGGCACTATAGCAATCAGCCCCAGCATTTT.

The CDR3 coding sequence is TGCAGCGTGGGGGACAGCGTGAACACTGAAGCTTTCTTT. Its translation is CSVGDSVNTEAFF. V usage is TRBV29-1 and J usage is TRBJ1-1, with TRBD1 identical over 7 bases. The germline CDR1 and CDR2 sequences are SQVTM and ANQGSEA. The CDR3 consists of 13 residues. The trim removed 6 bases at V and 0 bases at J, leaving 4 bases unmatched.

This clone has only a few counts. The chain recombines TRBV19 with TRBJ1-6; 9 bases fit TRBD1. The CDR3 contains 15 residues. Germline CDR1 is LNHDA and CDR2 is SQIVND (reference sequence). Trimming took 7 bases from V and 7 from J; bases not matched to a gene: 8. This CDR3 reads CASKDPTGGNSPLHF. The CDR3 coding sequence is TGTGCCAGTAAGGACCCGACAGGGGGGAATTCACCCCTCCACTTT.

J is TRBJ1-1 and V is TRBV6-1, with D uncertain. Germline CDR1 is MNHNS and CDR2 is SASEGT. Trimming removed 0 bases from V and 0 bases from J, with 5 bases in between. This CDR3 is 14 amino acids long. This chain's CDR3 is CASSEAPVNTEAFF. The CDR3 coding sequence is TGTGCCAGCAGTGAAGCGCCAGTGAACACTGAAGCTTTCTTT.

This chain joins TRBV7-9 and TRBJ2-3; perhaps TRBD1 as D (6 bases). Germline CDR1 SEHNR, CDR2 FQNEAQ (reference sequence). The CDR3 length is 15 residues. Trimming pared 2 bases from V and 5 bases from J, leaving 14 bases between. Here the CDR3 DNA reads TGTGCCAGCAGCTTATCCGCAGGGGCGGGAGATACGCAGTATTTT. Its protein product is CASSLSAGAGDTQYF.

The rearrangement links TRBV18 to TRBJ1-1, with 7 nucleotides matching TRBD1. The CDR3 contains 14 residues. The germline gives CDR1 KGHSH, CDR2 LQKENI. The ends lost 3 bases at V and 7 bases at J; junction bases unmatched: 8. The CDR3 coding sequence is TGTGCCAGCTCACCGGAAAGGGGGCAACGTGAAGCTTTCTTT. This gives the protein CASSPERGQREAFF.

V is TRBV10-3 and J is TRBJ1-1; 9 bases map to TRBD1. Germline lookup yields CDR1 ENHRY and CDR2 SYGVKD. V trimming: 9 bases; J trimming: 1 base; junction bases outside the gene matches: 6. This CDR3 contains 14 residues. CDR3 region: CAIYRGQGNTEAFF. The CDR3 nucleotides are TGTGCCATTTACCGGGGACAGGGGAACACTGAAGCTTTCTTT.

The rearrangement joins TRBV6-5 to TRBJ1-4; 7 nucleotides line up with TRBD1. The CDR3 runs to 15 residues. With V trimmed by 6 bases and J by 5 bases, 9 bases remained unmatched. CDR1 is MNHEY, CDR2 SVGAGI, per germline. As DNA, the CDR3 is TGTGCCAGCAGCCTCGACCGGGACAGCAATGAAAAACTGTTTTTT. Its protein is CASSLDRDSNEKLFF.

The chain recombines TRBV30 with TRBJ1-2; 9 bases are shared with TRBD1. This CDR3 spans 13 amino acids. With V trimmed by 3 bases and J by 8 bases, 7 bases remained unmatched. Germline V gene data show CDR1 as GTSNPN and CDR2 as SVGIG (reference sequence). The CDR3 DNA sequence: TGTGCCTGGAGCCCACAGGGGGCTGGCGGCTACACCTTC. This gives the protein CAWSPQGAGGYTF.